This T cell receptor (beta chain) was obtained from a study of blood T cell repertoires in COVID-19. About the research overall: Samples taken during acute and convalescent COVID-19 were collected in the United States, Italy and Spain. The cDNA or gDNA used as material had been derived from T cells, B-cell-depleted T cells, or PBMCs.

Original processing notes: Reference gene primer amplification gave nucleated cell count estimates. Using immunoSEQ multiplex PCR, the repertoire was profiled, and TCRdb retains in-frame clones only, with some absent. The V and J calls and the clone size are those of that table, but D and trimming were determined from the DNA. The table shows some 220,000 clones, with roughly 82% occurring only once. V dropped 5 bases and J dropped 5; count of bases not matched to a gene: 10. CDR3 length: 15 amino acids. Germline assignment: CDR1 SGHTA and CDR2 FQGNSA. Specimen: peripheral blood. The sequence came from a man aged 50-59 years with active or convalescent COVID-19. V and J are TRBV7-2 and TRBJ2-3, with TRBD2 matching 7 bases. The chain's CDR3 is CASSTRLARGDTQYF. The CDR3 DNA sequence: TGTGCCAGCAGCACCCGACTAGCCCGGGGAGATACGCAGTATTTT.